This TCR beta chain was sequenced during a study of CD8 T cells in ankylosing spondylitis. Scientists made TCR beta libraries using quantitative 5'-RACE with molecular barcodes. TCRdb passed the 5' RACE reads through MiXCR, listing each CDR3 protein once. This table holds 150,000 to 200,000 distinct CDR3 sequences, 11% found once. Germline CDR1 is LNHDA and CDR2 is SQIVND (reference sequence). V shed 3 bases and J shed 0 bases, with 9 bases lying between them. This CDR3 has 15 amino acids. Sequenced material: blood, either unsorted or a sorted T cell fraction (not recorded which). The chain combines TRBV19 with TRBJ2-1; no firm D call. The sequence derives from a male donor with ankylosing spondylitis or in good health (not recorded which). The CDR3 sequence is CASSILPSSYNEQFF. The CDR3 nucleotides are TGTGCCAGTAGTATCTTACCGAGCTCCTACAATGAGCAGTTCTTC. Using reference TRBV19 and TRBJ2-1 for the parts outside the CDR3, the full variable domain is DGGITQSPKYLFRKEGQNVTLSCEQNLNHDAMYWYRQDPGQGLRLIYYSQIVNDFQKGDIAEGYSVSREKKESFPLTVTSAQKNPTAFYLCASSILPSSYNEQFFGPGTRLTVL.